This TCR beta chain was profiled in a study of regulatory T cells in long-lasting Graves disease. Germline V gene lookup returns CDR1 SGHRS and CDR2 YFSETQ. V dropped 2 bases and J dropped 0; count of bases not matched to a gene: 6. The CDR3 runs to 18 residues. Time point noted: persistent/refractory GD, antithyroid drugs over 5 years with positive TRAb. The TCR library was made from RNA extracted from PBMCs. Roughly 8.2-milliliter peripheral blood samples went into EDTA tubes. CDR3 regions were amplified by Arm-PCR using iRepertoire HTBI primers to build TCR beta libraries. TCRdb used MiXCR to reprocess the multiplex PCR reads, holding one entry per CDR3 protein. The repertoire consists of approximately 400,000 distinct CDR3 sequences, with around 20% occurring once and the leading ten covering around 24%.

The TCR sequence derives from a female donor with Graves disease. This chain connects TRBV5-1 to TRBJ2-3; 13 bases match TRBD2. The sample here was peripheral blood mononuclear cells (PBMCs), taken when the disease was refractory, from a patient treated with antithyroid drugs. The CDR3 DNA follows: TGCGCCAGCAGCTTCCGACTAGCGGGAGGCTCTAGCACAGATACGCAGTATTTT. It codes for CASSFRLAGGSSTDTQYF.